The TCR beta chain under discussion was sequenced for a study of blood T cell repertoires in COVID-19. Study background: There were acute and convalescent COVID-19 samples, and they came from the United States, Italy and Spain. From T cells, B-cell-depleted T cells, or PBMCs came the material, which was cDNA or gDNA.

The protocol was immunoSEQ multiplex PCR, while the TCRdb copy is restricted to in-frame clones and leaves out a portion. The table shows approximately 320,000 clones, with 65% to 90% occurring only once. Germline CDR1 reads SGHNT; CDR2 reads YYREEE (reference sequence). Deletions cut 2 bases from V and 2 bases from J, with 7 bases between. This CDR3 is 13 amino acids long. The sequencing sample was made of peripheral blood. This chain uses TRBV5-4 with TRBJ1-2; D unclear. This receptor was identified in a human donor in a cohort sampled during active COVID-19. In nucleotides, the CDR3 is TGTGCCAGCAGCTTCCTCGGGAACTATGGCTACACCTTC. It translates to CASSFLGNYGYTF. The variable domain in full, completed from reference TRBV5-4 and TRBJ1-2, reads ETGVTQSPTHLIKTRGQQVTLRCSSQSGHNTVSWYQQALGQGPQFIFQYYREEENGRGNFPPRFSGLQFPNYSSELNVNALELDDSALYLCASSFLGNYGYTFGSGTRLTVV.